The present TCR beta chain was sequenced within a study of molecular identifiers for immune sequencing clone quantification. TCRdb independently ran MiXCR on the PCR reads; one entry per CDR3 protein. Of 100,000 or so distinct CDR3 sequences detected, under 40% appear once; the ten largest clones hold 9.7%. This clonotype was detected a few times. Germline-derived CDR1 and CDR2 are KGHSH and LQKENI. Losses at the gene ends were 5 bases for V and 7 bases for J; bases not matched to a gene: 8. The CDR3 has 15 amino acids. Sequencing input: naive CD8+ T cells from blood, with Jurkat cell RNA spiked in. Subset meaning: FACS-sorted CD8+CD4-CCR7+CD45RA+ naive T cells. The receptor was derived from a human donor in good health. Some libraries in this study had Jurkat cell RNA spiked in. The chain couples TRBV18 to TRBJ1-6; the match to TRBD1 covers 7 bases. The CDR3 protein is CASSTGELVNSPLHF. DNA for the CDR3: TGTGCCAGCTCAACAGGGGAGCTGGTAAATTCACCCCTCCACTTT.